This TCR beta chain was recovered during a study of long-term antiretroviral therapy in people with HIV. This was the immunoSEQ v3.0 assay at survey level. The assay was immunoSEQ multiplex PCR, and TCRdb's table has in-frame clones only and misses some. The table includes under 50,000 clones, 85% to 95% detected once. With 4 bases clipped from V and 3 bases from J, the junction kept 6 bases outside the gene matches. CDR1 SGHRS and CDR2 YFSETQ come from the germline V gene. This CDR3 comprises 14 residues. Treatment for every participant with HIV took place in the United States. Every sample had 1-10 million cryopreserved PBMC in it before DNA extraction.

This TCR derives from a young man with HIV. This chain links TRBV5-1 with TRBJ1-1; TRBD1 aligns across 7 bases. The sample in question was unsorted PBMCs, obtained roughly 9.5 years after starting antiretroviral therapy. CDR3 sequence (DNA): TGCGCCAGCAGCGCGAGCACAGGGGACACTGAAGCTTTCTTT. Translation: CASSASTGDTEAFF.